This T cell receptor (beta chain) emerged from a study of blood T cell repertoires in COVID-19. The CDR3 has 12 amino acids. Germline-derived CDR1 and CDR2 are SNHLY and FYNNEI. V lost 8 bases, J lost 1 base, and 8 bases lay in between. Generated by immunoSEQ multiplex PCR, the TCRdb table keeps only in-frame clones and is missing some. Here the sample spans roughly 150,000 clones, approximately 84% being singletons. While infection was still active, Seattle patients were enrolled and then followed longitudinally. The sequence was obtained from a woman of 80 years or more with COVID-19, enrolled during active disease. The sequencing input was peripheral blood. V and J are TRBV2 and TRBJ1-1; no firm D call. CDR3 protein: CASGERNTEAFF. The CDR3 DNA is TGTGCCAGCGGGGAGAGGAACACTGAAGCTTTCTTT.